A single T cell receptor (beta chain) is shown here with its context. Then a second PCR, running about 7 to 11 cycles, was carried out with a sample-barcoded 5' primer and a J-beta primer mix. A single record per CDR3 protein comes from TCRdb applying MiXCR to the 5' RACE reads. The sample yields about 800,000 distinct CDR3 sequences, 25% seen once. The junction had 9 bases not matched to a gene; V was cut back by 3 bases and J by 6 bases. CDR1 is SGHTA, CDR2 FQGNSA, per germline. CDR3 length: 15 residues. The data were taken from a study of blood T cells in healthy people across ages. Per individual sample, total RNA of at least 5 micrograms was extracted. These sequences were also reported in another study, on T cells of mothers and their children. That investigation notes: With unrelated pairs as the comparison, related mother-child pairs had a slightly higher overlap that was not significant.

The TCR comes from a boy aged 5-17 years in good health. The sequencing input was blood. The V call is TRBV7-2, the J call TRBJ2-3, with 7 bases fitting TRBD1. CDR3 bases: TGTGCCAGCAGCTTGGAAGGACAGGTCCGGGATACGCAGTATTTT. It is translated as CASSLEGQVRDTQYF.